This T cell receptor (beta chain) comes out of a study of T cell changes during pregnancy in multiple sclerosis. This clone was recorded once. The method was immunoSEQ multiplex PCR; TCRdb's version includes in-frame clones alone and lacks a portion of them. The data contain 39,000 or so clones, 94% of them singletons. Germline-derived CDR1 and CDR2 are MNHNY and SVGAGI (reference sequence). This CDR3 has 15 residues. V dropped 0 bases and J dropped 5 bases, with 13 bases sitting between them. This TCR was sampled from a female donor with multiple sclerosis, enrolled in a pregnancy study. Sequences were derived from CD8+ T cells from peripheral blood mononuclear cells, sampled in the third trimester of pregnancy. This chain connects TRBV6-6 to TRBJ1-1; possibly TRBD1 for D (5 bases). The DNA of the CDR3 is TGTGCCAGCAGTTACTCGGGGGGAACGGGGACTGAAGCTTTCTTT. Encoded protein: CASSYSGGTGTEAFF.